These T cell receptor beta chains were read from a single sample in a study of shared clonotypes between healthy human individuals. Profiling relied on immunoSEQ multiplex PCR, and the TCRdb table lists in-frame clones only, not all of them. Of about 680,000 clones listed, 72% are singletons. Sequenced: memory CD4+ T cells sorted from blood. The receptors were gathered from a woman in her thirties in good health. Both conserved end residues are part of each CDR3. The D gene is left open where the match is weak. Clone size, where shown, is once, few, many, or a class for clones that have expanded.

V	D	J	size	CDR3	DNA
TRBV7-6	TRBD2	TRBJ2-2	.	CASSPTSGDTGELFF	TGTGCCAGCAGCCCAACTAGCGGAGACACCGGGGAGCTGTTTTTT
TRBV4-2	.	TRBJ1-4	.	CASSQDKGGGEKLFF	TGTGCCAGCAGCCAAGATAAAGGTGGAGGTGAAAAACTGTTTTTT
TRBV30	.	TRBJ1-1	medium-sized	CAWSALVNTEAFF	TGTGCCTGGAGCGCTTTAGTGAACACTGAAGCTTTCTTT
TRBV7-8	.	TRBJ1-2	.	CASSLEGMGANYGYTF	TGTGCCAGCAGCTTAGAGGGGATGGGAGCTAACTATGGCTACACCTTC
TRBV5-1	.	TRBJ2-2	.	CASSRLVTGELFF	TGCGCCAGCAGCCGTCTTGTAACCGGGGAGCTGTTTTTT
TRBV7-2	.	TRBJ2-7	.	CASNPGGRVEQYF	TGTGCCAGCAACCCCGGAGGGCGAGTCGAGCAGTACTTC
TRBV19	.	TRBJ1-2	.	CASSINSVDSLGYTF	TGTGCCAGTAGTATTAATTCTGTAGACAGTCTTGGCTACACCTTC
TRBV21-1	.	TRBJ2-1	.	CASSKGIAGGARYEQFF	TGTGCCAGCAGCAAAGGGATAGCGGGAGGGGCTAGGTATGAGCAGTTCTTC
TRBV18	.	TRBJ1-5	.	CASSPEIKNQPQHF	TGTGCCAGCTCACCCGAAATTAAGAATCAGCCCCAGCATTTT
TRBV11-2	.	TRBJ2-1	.	CASSQGLATYNEQFF	TGTGCCAGCAGCCAAGGACTGGCCACCTACAATGAGCAGTTCTTC
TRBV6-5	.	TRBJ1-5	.	CASSPILNQPQHF	TGTGCCAGCAGCCCCATACTTAATCAGCCCCAGCATTTT
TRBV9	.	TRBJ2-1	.	CASGIGGGTYSYNEQFF	TGTGCCAGCGGAATCGGGGGCGGGACTTACTCCTACAATGAGCAGTTCTTC
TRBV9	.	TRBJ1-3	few	CASSVPGHSGNTIYF	TGTGCCAGCAGCGTCCCCGGACACTCTGGAAACACCATATATTTT
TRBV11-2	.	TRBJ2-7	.	CASSLDLWTDVSEQYF	TGTGCCAGCAGCTTAGATCTCTGGACGGACGTATCCGAGCAGTACTTC
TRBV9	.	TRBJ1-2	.	CASSVEGLRSRYGYTF	TGTGCCAGCAGCGTAGAGGGTTTGCGGTCCCGCTATGGCTACACCTTC
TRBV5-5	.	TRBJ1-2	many	CASRGPSRGYTF	TGTGCCAGCAGGGGCCCGTCTAGAGGCTACACCTTC
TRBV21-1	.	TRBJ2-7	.	CASSRKGDEQYF	TGTGCCAGCAGTAGAAAAGGTGACGAGCAGTACTTC
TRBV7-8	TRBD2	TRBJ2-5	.	CASSLDPSGIRETQYF	TGTGCCAGCAGCTTAGACCCCAGCGGGATACGGGAGACCCAGTACTTC
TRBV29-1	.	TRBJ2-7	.	CSVSKGPSWEQYF	TGCAGCGTGTCTAAGGGGCCCTCGTGGGAGCAGTACTTC
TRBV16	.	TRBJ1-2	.	CASSGLLVRKTYGYTF	TGTGCCAGCAGCGGGTTACTCGTTAGAAAGACCTATGGCTACACCTTC
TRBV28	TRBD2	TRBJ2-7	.	CASSFFRTSGSSEQYF	TGTGCCAGCAGTTTCTTTAGAACTAGCGGGAGTTCCGAGCAGTACTTC
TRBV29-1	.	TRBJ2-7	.	CSVQGPGGNYEQYF	TGCAGCGTCCAAGGGCCAGGGGGGAACTACGAGCAGTACTTC
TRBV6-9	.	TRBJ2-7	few	CASSYPAPESAYEQYF	TGTGCCAGCAGTTACCCTGCCCCGGAATCGGCCTACGAGCAGTACTTC
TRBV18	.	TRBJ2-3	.	CASSIVGADTQYF	TGTGCCAGCTCAATAGTAGGGGCAGATACGCAGTATTTT
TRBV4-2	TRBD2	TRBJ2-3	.	CASSQPGTSGSTDTQYF	TGTGCCAGCAGCCAACCCGGGACTAGCGGTAGCACAGATACGCAGTATTTT
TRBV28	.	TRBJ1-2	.	CASSPPYNYGYTF	TGTGCCAGCAGTCCCCCATATAACTATGGCTACACCTTC
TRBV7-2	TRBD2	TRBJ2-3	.	CASSLSSGSSDTQYF	TGTGCCAGCAGCTTGTCTAGCGGAAGCAGTGATACGCAGTATTTT
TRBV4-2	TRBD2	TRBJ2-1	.	CASSQGTSGSLSYNEQFF	TGTGCCAGCAGCCAAGGTACTAGCGGGAGCCTATCCTACAATGAGCAGTTCTTC
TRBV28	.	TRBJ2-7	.	CASSFDFYEQYF	TGTGCCAGCAGTTTTGACTTCTACGAGCAGTACTTC
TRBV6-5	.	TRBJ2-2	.	CASSYRGFENTGELFF	TGTGCCAGCAGTTACCGCGGCTTCGAGAACACCGGGGAGCTGTTTTTT
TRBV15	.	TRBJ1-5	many	CATSRVPAGDSNQPQHF	TGTGCCACCAGCAGAGTCCCCGCGGGGGATAGCAATCAGCCCCAGCATTTT
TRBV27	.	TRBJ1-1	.	CASRPAVISEAFF	TGTGCCAGCAGGCCCGCCGTTATCTCTGAAGCTTTCTTT
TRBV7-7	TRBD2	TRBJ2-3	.	CASSPTGGTTDTQYF	TGTGCCAGCAGCCCAACGGGAGGTACGACAGATACGCAGTATTTT
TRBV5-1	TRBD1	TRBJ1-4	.	CASSYGTGGGNEKLFF	TGCGCCAGCAGCTACGGCACAGGGGGTGGTAATGAAAAACTGTTTTTT
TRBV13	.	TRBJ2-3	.	CASSPPFFSSEYEQDTQYF	TGTGCCAGCAGCCCACCCTTTTTTTCCAGCGAGTATGAACAAGATACGCAGTATTTT
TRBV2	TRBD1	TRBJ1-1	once	CASSLSPWTGGSTEAFF	TGTGCCAGCAGTCTCTCCCCTTGGACAGGGGGGAGCACTGAAGCTTTCTTT
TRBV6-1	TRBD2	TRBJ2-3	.	CASRRLAGGIDTQYF	TGTGCCAGCAGAAGATTAGCGGGAGGCATAGATACGCAGTATTTT